A single sample gave rise to the 30 T cell receptor beta chains below, sequenced in a study of OX40 agonist ivuxolimab in advanced cancers. Libraries were prepared by immunoSEQ multiplex PCR; TCRdb keeps only in-frame clonotypes and omits some of them. This sample has fewer than 90,000 clones, with about 85% found just once. Specimen: CD4+ or CD8+ T cells sorted from blood, collected in a trial of the OX40 agonist ivuxolimab. The receptors were gathered from an adult with an advanced solid tumor such as melanoma, head and neck, liver or kidney cancer.

The V and J genes are TRBV4-2 and TRBJ2-7, with 8 bases aligning to TRBD2. The V segment lost 0 bases and the J segment 7 bases; nucleotides outside the gene matches: 11. CDR3 length: 16 amino acids. Germline-derived CDR1 and CDR2 are LGHNA and YNFKEQ. The CDR3 reads CASSQDGLAGLGEQYF. The CDR3 bases are TGTGCCAGCAGCCAAGATGGGCTAGCGGGTCTGGGAGAGCAGTACTTC.

The chain carries TRBV6-5 and TRBJ1-1; 11 bases are shared with TRBD1. The J segment lost 6 bases and the V segment lost 8 bases, leaving 2 bases of the junction unmatched. This CDR3 has 12 residues. The germline V gene encodes CDR1 MNHEY and CDR2 SVGAGI. This CDR3 is CASGQGAAEAFF. The CDR3 DNA follows: TGTGCCAGCGGACAGGGGGCCGCTGAAGCTTTCTTT.

The rearrangement joins TRBV6-5 to TRBJ1-2; 7 bases match TRBD1. The CDR3 length is 13 residues. The junction had 4 bases not matched to a gene; V was cut back by 4 bases and J by 5 bases. The germline V gene encodes CDR1 MNHEY and CDR2 SVGAGI. CDR3 sequence: CASSFRQGYGYTF. The CDR3 bases are TGTGCCAGCAGTTTCCGACAGGGATATGGCTACACCTTC.

V is TRBV19 and J is TRBJ2-7; D gene uncertain. From germline, CDR1 is LNHDA and CDR2 SQIVND (reference sequence). This CDR3 spans 14 amino acids. Trimming removed 5 bases at V and 5 bases at J, with 16 bases between. CDR3 bases: TGTGCCAGTAGTGACGACACTGCGACCCACGAGCAGTACTTC. Its translation is CASSDDTATHEQYF.

The V and J genes are TRBV4-1 and TRBJ2-3; D ambiguous. Trimming took 1 base from V and 2 from J, leaving 4 bases between them. The CDR3 extends over 13 amino acids. Germline V gives CDR1 MGHRA, CDR2 YSYEKL. CDR3 amino acids: CASSQASTDTQYF. In nucleotides, the CDR3 is TGCGCCAGCAGCCAAGCATCCACAGATACGCAGTATTTT.

The chain recombines TRBV27 with TRBJ2-7; 7 nucleotides agree with TRBD1. The CDR3 covers 15 residues. Trimming cost V 10 bases and J 2 bases; bases outside gene matches: 14. Germline assignment: CDR1 MNHEY and CDR2 SMNVEV (reference sequence). Here the CDR3 reads CATSRQHRGPYEQYF. DNA for the CDR3: TGTGCCACCTCCCGCCAGCACAGGGGACCCTACGAGCAGTACTTC.

This clone has more than one count but fewer than ten. This rearrangement joins TRBV30 to TRBJ1-5; D not resolved. Per the germline V gene, CDR1 is GTSNPN and CDR2 is SVGIG (reference sequence). The CDR3 sequence is 13 residues long. The CDR3 region has the DNA TGTGCATTGGGGTCCGGGGGCAATCAGCCCCAGCATTTT. Translating gives CALGSGGNQPQHF.

The V call is TRBV19, the J call TRBJ2-2; 13 nucleotides agree with TRBD2. V shed 8 bases, J shed 7 bases, and the junction held 10 bases outside the gene matches. Germline V gene sequence: CDR1 LNHDA, CDR2 SQIVND (reference sequence). There are 16 residues in the CDR3. CDR3 sequence: CASHWTSGSWGGELFF. The DNA of the CDR3 is TGTGCCAGTCACTGGACTAGCGGGAGTTGGGGCGGGGAGCTGTTTTTT.

The rearrangement uses TRBV15 and TRBJ2-1; 11 bases are shared with TRBD2. With V trimmed by 3 bases and J by 7 bases, 8 bases remained unmatched. Germline values: CDR1 LNHNV, CDR2 YYDKDF (reference sequence). The CDR3 has 16 residues. CDR3 sequence (DNA): TGTGCCACCAGCAGCCCACTAGCGGGGGTCAGGAATGAGCAGTTCTTC. Translated: CATSSPLAGVRNEQFF. The whole variable domain, filled in from reference TRBV15 and TRBJ2-1, reads DAMVIQNPRYQVTQFGKPVTLSCSQTLNHNVMYWYQQKSSQAPKLLFHYYDKDFNNEADTPDNFQSRRPNTSFCFLDIRSPGLGDTAMYLCATSSPLAGVRNEQFFGPGTRLTVL.

This chain joins TRBV10-3 and TRBJ1-5, with D possibly matching TRBD1 (6 bases). The length of the CDR3 is 16 residues. V was pared by 6 bases and J by 3 bases, with 18 bases between. Germline V gives CDR1 ENHRY, CDR2 SYGVKD. CDR3 DNA sequence: TGTGCCATCAGCCCAACCGGGGGCGGCGACAATCAGCCCCAGCATTTT. This codes for CAISPTGGGDNQPQHF.

The J gene is TRBJ2-2, the V gene TRBV10-1; D possibly corresponds to TRBD1 (5 bases). This CDR3 comprises 14 residues. The V end was cut by 4 bases, the J end by 6 bases, with 12 bases between. Looked up from germline, CDR1 is WNHNN and CDR2 is SYGVQD (reference sequence). The CDR3 nucleotides read TGCGCCAGCAGTGCAAGAGGACAACCCGGGGAGCTGTTTTTT. It encodes CASSARGQPGELFF.

Turning to this clone: The junction and the germline gene differ at one end; a read error may be behind it. J is TRBJ1-2 and V is TRBV5-1, with a possible D match to TRBD1 (6 bases). The CDR3 is made up of 14 amino acids. The germline gives CDR1 SGHRS, CDR2 YFSETQ. The CDR3: CASSTGTQPSSEAF. CDR3 DNA: TGCGCCAGCTCAACCGGGACACAACCTTCATCCGAGGCCTTC.

The chain uses TRBV28 and TRBJ2-4; D is perhaps TRBD2 (7 bases). The ends were cut back, 4 bases at V and 8 bases at J, with 18 bases in the middle. Germline-derived CDR1 and CDR2 are MDHEN and SYDVKM. The CDR3 loop spans 15 amino acids. The CDR3 bases are TGTGCCAGCAGTTCGCCTGCCGGGGGGCGAGACATTCAGTACTTC. Translated: CASSSPAGGRDIQYF.

This clone was counted a few times. V gene TRBV6-1 combines with J gene TRBJ2-7, with 8 bases that match TRBD1. The CDR3 is made up of 15 amino acids. Unmatched junction bases numbered 5, after V lost 2 bases and J lost 2 bases. Germline CDR1 and CDR2: MNHNS and SASEGT. The CDR3 here is CASSEQGAHTYEQYF. In nucleotides, the CDR3 is TGTGCCAGCAGTGAACAGGGGGCGCACACCTACGAGCAGTACTTC.

The chain links TRBV7-9 to TRBJ1-2, with 9 bases that match TRBD1. Germline V gene data show CDR1 as SEHNR and CDR2 as FQNEAQ (reference sequence). V lost 5 bases, J lost 2 bases, and 9 bases stayed unmatched. The length of the CDR3 is 16 residues. CDR3 nucleotide sequence: TGTGCCAGCAGCCTACCGGACAGGGGAGGCAACTATGGCTACACCTTC. The encoded protein is CASSLPDRGGNYGYTF.

The gene calls are TRBV5-4 and TRBJ2-5, with 11 positions matching TRBD2. This CDR3 spans 15 amino acids. Per germline, CDR1 SGHNT and CDR2 YYREEE (reference sequence). The J segment lost 5 bases and the V segment lost 2 bases, leaving 5 bases of the junction unmatched. CDR3 DNA sequence: TGTGCCAGCAGCTTCCCTAGCGGGGGGTTCGAGACCCAGTACTTC. It encodes CASSFPSGGFETQYF.

The CDR3 bases are TGTGCCAGCAGTCCCGGGACAGTCCAAGAGACCCAGTACTTC. Its protein is CASSPGTVQETQYF. The chain employs TRBV2 and TRBJ2-5; 7 bases are shared with TRBD1. Trimming at V came to 5 bases and at J to 1 base, leaving 4 bases not matched to a gene. The CDR3 is made up of 14 amino acids. Germline V gene data show CDR1 as SNHLY and CDR2 as FYNNEI.

CDR3 loop: CASGELSSADTQYF. CDR3 DNA sequence: TGCGCTTCGGGGGAGCTTTCGTCTGCAGATACGCAGTATTTT. This rearrangement joins TRBV5-1 to TRBJ2-3, with D perhaps TRBD2 (6 bases). The CDR3 is 14 amino acids. Germline V gene data show CDR1 as SGHRS and CDR2 as YFSETQ.

The gene calls are TRBV6-1 and TRBJ2-5; D is unresolved. Germline values: CDR1 MNHNS, CDR2 SASEGT. The CDR3 is 12 amino acids. Deletions cut 7 bases from V and 6 bases from J, with 12 bases between. CDR3 loop: CASNGGPKTQYF. CDR3 coding DNA: TGTGCCAGCAATGGTGGACCGAAGACCCAGTACTTC.

The chain combines TRBV7-8 with TRBJ2-7; D might be TRBD2 (5 bases). V lost 2 bases and J 0 bases, leaving 17 bases between the germline ends. This CDR3 region has 17 residues. Germline CDR1 SGHVS, CDR2 FQNEAQ. This CDR3 is CASSLISSRESSYEQYF. CDR3 nucleotides: TGTGCCAGCAGCTTAATTAGTTCGAGGGAAAGCTCCTACGAGCAGTACTTC. Full variable domain (missing parts from reference TRBV7-8 and TRBJ2-7): GAGVSQSPRYKVAKRGQDVALRCDPISGHVSLFWYQQALGQGPEFLTYFQNEAQLDKSGLPSDRFFAERPEGSVSTLKIQRTQQEDSAVYLCASSLISSRESSYEQYFGPGTRLTVT.

The V and J genes are TRBV5-8 and TRBJ1-5; D not resolved. The germline V gene encodes CDR1 SGHTS and CDR2 YDEGEE. Trimming shortened V by 5 bases and J by 8 bases, and 17 bases separated the two germline ends. CDR3 length equals 14 residues. The CDR3, as DNA: TGTGCCAGCAGATTTCCGGACGAATTTGAGCCCCAGCATTTT. Translating gives CASRFPDEFEPQHF.

Remarks on this clone: At one of its ends the junction is not consistent with the germline gene, which may arise from a read error. V and J are TRBV2 and TRBJ2-3; D is unresolved. This CDR3 has 15 amino acids. Germline-derived CDR1 and CDR2 are SNHLY and FYNNEI. The CDR3: CASREGPIITDTQYF. CDR3 nucleotides: TGTGCCAGCAGGGAAGGACCCATCATCACGGATACGCAGTATTTT.

The chain couples TRBV30 to TRBJ2-5, with D unresolved. The CDR3 totals 13 residues. CDR1 is GTSNPN and CDR2 is SVGIG in the germline V gene (reference sequence). With 6 bases removed from V and 5 bases from J, the gap between germline ends came to 16 bases. In DNA form, the CDR3 reads TGTGCCTGCAGCCAGGCAGTTATGGAGACCCAGTACTTC. This translates into CACSQAVMETQYF.

The chain couples TRBV5-1 to TRBJ1-5; D gene uncertain. V lost 0 bases, J lost 0 bases, and 7 bases lay in between. The CDR3 consists of 15 residues. CDR1 SGHRS and CDR2 YFSETQ come from the germline V gene. The CDR3 is CASSLGENSNQPQHF. The DNA for the CDR3 is TGCGCCAGCAGCTTGGGAGAGAATAGCAATCAGCCCCAGCATTTT.

This clone was picked up a small number of times. The V call is TRBV9, the J call TRBJ1-2; a weak D match, TRBD1 (6 bases). Germline-derived CDR1 and CDR2 are SGDLS and YYNGEE. The CDR3 has 15 residues. V was shortened by 0 bases and J by 4 bases, with 13 bases between the two germline ends. CDR3 nucleotides: TGTGCCAGCAGCGTAGATCGGGGGGCTGGCTATGGCTACACCTTC. Protein: CASSVDRGAGYGYTF.

This chain connects TRBV5-1 to TRBJ2-2; D is uncertain. The V gene lost 4 bases and the J gene lost 7 bases, with 11 bases spanning the gap. The length of the CDR3 is 13 residues. CDR1 SGHRS and CDR2 YFSETQ come from the germline V gene. This CDR3 reads CASSPSVGGELFF. CDR3 nucleotides: TGCGCCAGCAGCCCTAGTGTAGGCGGGGAGCTGTTTTTT. Looking up the rest from reference TRBV5-1 and TRBJ2-2 gives the full variable domain: KAGVTQTPRYLIKTRGQQVTLSCSPISGHRSVSWYQQTPGQGLQFLFEYFSETQRNKGNFPGRFSGRQFSNSRSEMNVSTLELGDSALYLCASSPSVGGELFFGEGSRLTVL.

In regard to this clone: An end of the junction differs from the germline gene, which may be a read error. The chain couples TRBV28 to TRBJ2-7; no clear D gene. Per germline, CDR1 MDHEN and CDR2 SYDVKM. The CDR3 loop spans 14 amino acids. In DNA, the CDR3 is TGTGCCAGCAGTCCCGGGCCCCTTTCCTTCGAGCAGTACTTC. It specifies CASSPGPLSFEQYF.

CDR3 region: CASIRGREYGYTF. The CDR3 DNA reads TGTGCCAGCATCCGGGGCAGGGAGTATGGCTACACCTTC. The chain links TRBV6-6 to TRBJ1-2; D is possibly TRBD1 (5 bases). Germline values: CDR1 MNHNY, CDR2 SVGAGI (reference sequence). The V end lost 7 bases, the J end lost 5 bases, and 14 bases lay between the germline ends. The CDR3 covers 13 residues.

There are a few counts of this clone. The chain carries TRBV27 and TRBJ2-1; D uncertain. The CDR3 covers 12 residues. The V end lost 4 bases, the J end lost 7 bases, and 8 bases lay between the germline ends. Germline loops: CDR1 MNHEY, CDR2 SMNVEV (reference sequence). The CDR3: CASSSRVNEQFF. In DNA form, the CDR3 reads TGTGCCAGCAGTTCTCGGGTGAATGAGCAGTTCTTC.

This clone is categorized as medium-sized. The chain links TRBV28 to TRBJ2-6; D may correspond to TRBD1 or TRBD2 (5 bases each). V was trimmed by 6 bases and J by 4 bases, leaving 16 bases between them. This CDR3 region has 16 residues. Germline V gene lookup returns CDR1 MDHEN and CDR2 SYDVKM. The CDR3 loop reads CASSLRQGTGANVLTF. In nucleotides, the CDR3 is TGTGCCAGCAGCCTGAGGCAAGGGACCGGGGCCAACGTCCTGACTTTC. Complete variable domain (other parts from reference TRBV28 and TRBJ2-6): DVKVTQSSRYLVKRTGEKVFLECVQDMDHENMFWYRQDPGLGLRLIYFSYDVKMKEKGDIPEGYSVSREKKERFSLILESASTNQTSMYLCASSLRQGTGANVLTFGAGSRLTVL.